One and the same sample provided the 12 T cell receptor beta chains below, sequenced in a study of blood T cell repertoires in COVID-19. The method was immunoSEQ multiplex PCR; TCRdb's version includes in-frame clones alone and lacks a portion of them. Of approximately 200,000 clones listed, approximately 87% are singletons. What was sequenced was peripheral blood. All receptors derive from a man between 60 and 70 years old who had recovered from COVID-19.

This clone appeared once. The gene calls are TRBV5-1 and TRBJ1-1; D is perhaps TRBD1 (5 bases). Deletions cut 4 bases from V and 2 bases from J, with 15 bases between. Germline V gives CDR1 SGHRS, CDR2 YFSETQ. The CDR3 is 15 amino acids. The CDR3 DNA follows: TGCGCCAGCAGCCATACCACCAGGGATAACACTGAAGCTTTCTTT. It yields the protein CASSHTTRDNTEAFF.

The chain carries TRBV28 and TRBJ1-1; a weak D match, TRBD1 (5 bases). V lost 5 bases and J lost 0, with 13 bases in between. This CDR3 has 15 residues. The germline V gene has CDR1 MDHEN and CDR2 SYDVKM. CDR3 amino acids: CASSPPRGMNTEAFF. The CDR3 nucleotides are TGTGCCAGCAGTCCCCCCCGGGGGATGAACACTGAAGCTTTCTTT.

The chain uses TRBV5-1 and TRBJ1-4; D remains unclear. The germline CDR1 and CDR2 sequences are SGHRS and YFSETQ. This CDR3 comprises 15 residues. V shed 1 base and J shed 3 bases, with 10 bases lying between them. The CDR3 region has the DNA TGCGCCAGCAGCTTGCGACCGACATCTAATGAAAAACTGTTTTTT. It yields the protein CASSLRPTSNEKLFF.

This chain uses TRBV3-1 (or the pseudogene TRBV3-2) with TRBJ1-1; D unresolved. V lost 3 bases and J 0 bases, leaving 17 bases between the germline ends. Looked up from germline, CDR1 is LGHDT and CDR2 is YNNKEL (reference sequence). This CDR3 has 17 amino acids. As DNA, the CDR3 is TGTGCCAGCAGCCAGACCCCACAGAGCCCGATGAACACTGAAGCTTTCTTT. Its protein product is CASSQTPQSPMNTEAFF.

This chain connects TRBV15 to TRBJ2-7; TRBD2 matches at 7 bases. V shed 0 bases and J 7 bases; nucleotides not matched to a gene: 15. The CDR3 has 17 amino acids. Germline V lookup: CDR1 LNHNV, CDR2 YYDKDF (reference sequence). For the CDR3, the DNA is TGTGCCACCAGCAGAGATCAGGCTAGCGGCAGATGGGGAGAGCAGTACTTC. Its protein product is CATSRDQASGRWGEQYF.

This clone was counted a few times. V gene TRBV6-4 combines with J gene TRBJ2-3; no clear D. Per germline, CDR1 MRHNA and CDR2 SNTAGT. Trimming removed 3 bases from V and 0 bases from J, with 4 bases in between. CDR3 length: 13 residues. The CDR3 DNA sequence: TGTGCCAGCAGTGAGTCTAGCACAGATACGCAGTATTTT. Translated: CASSESSTDTQYF.

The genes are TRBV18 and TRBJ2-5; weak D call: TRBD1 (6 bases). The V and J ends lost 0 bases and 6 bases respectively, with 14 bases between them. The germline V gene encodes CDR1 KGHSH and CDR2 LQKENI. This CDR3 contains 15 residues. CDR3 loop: CASSPPATGKQTQYF. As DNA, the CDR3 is TGTGCCAGCTCACCACCCGCAACAGGGAAACAGACCCAGTACTTC.

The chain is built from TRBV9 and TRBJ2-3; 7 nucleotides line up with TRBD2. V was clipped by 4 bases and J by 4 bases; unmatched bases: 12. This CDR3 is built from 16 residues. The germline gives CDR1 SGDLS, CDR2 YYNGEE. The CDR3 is CASSPGGSGFADTQYF. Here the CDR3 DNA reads TGTGCCAGCAGCCCGGGAGGTAGCGGATTTGCAGATACGCAGTATTTT.

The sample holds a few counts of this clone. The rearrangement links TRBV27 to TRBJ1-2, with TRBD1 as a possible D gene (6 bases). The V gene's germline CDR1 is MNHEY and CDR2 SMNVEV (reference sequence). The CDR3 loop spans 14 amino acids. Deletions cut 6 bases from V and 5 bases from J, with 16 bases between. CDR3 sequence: CASRLGAAPYGYTF. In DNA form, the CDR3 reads TGTGCCAGCAGATTGGGGGCCGCTCCTTATGGCTACACCTTC.

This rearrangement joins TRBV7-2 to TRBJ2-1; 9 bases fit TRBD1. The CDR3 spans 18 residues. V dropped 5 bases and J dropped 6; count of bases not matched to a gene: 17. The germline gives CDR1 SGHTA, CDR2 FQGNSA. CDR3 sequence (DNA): TGTGCCAGCAGCATACTCCCATTTCGGGGGACAGGGTCCAATGAGCAGTTCTTC. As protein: CASSILPFRGTGSNEQFF.

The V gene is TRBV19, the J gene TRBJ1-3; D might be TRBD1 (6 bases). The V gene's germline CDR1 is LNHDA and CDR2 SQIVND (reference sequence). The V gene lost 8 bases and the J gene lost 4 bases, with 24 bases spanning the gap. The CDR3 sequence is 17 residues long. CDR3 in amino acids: CASETDGGLRSGNTIYF. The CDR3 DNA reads TGTGCCAGTGAAACAGACGGGGGGCTTCGGTCCGGAAACACCATATATTTT. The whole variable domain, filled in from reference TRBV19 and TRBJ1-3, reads DGGITQSPKYLFRKEGQNVTLSCEQNLNHDAMYWYRQDPGQGLRLIYYSQIVNDFQKGDIAEGYSVSREKKESFPLTVTSAQKNPTAFYLCASETDGGLRSGNTIYFGEGSWLTVV.

The CDR3 spells CASSQLRGGHSGANVLTF. Written as DNA, the CDR3 is TGTGCCAGCAGCCAACTTAGGGGGGGGCACTCTGGGGCCAACGTCCTGACTTTC. This chain connects TRBV5-6 to TRBJ2-6, with D possibly matching TRBD2 (7 bases). Germline assignment: CDR1 SGHDT and CDR2 YYEEEE. The CDR3 consists of 18 residues. The V and J ends lost 4 bases and 0 bases respectively, with 17 bases between them.